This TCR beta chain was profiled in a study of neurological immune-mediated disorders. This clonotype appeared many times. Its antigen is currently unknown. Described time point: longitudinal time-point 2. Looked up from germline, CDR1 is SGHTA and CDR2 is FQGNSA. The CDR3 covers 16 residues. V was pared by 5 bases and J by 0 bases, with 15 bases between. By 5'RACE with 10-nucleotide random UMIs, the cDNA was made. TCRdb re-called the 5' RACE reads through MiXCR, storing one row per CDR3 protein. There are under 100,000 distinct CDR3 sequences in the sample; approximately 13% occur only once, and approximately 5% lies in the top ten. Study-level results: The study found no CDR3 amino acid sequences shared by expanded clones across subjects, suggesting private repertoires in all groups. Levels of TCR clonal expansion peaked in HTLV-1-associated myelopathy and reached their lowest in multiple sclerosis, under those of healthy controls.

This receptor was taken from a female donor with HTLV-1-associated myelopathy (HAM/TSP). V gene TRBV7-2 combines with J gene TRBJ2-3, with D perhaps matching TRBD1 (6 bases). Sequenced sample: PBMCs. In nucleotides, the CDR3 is TGTGCCAGCAGCCTGGGGAACAGGGCCAGCACAGATACGCAGTATTTT. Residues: CASSLGNRASTDTQYF.